What follows is one T cell receptor beta chain and its context. Its antigen is currently unknown. This sample is part of a study of cytomegalovirus exposure and HLA in healthy donors. On the study more broadly: Among the 300 to 400 donors who were genotyped, approximately 76% fell in the genetic ancestry cluster that is associated with self-reported Caucasian donors.

Overall study findings and caveats: A cluster of highly shared sequence variants was likely a sequencing artifact. There were about 160 TCR beta chains listed as cytomegalovirus-associated.

The CDR3 contains 14 residues. V was clipped by 5 bases and J by 4 bases, with 11 bases between them. Germline CDR1 is SEHNR and CDR2 is FQNEAQ (reference sequence). The donors comprised healthy bone marrow donors. With 60 Vbeta and 13 Jbeta primers, the PCR was carried out. This table comes from immunoSEQ multiplex PCR, and its TCRdb copy is limited to in-frame clones, with some not included. The sample has approximately 160,000 clones, about three quarters seen once; the top ten hold about 2.6%. This clonotype was obtained from a woman between 40 and 50 years old in good health and CMV-seropositive. Sequences were obtained from PBMCs. The chain couples TRBV7-9 to TRBJ2-2; tentative D call: TRBD2 (6 bases). The CDR3 coding sequence is TGTGCCAGCAGCCTCGGAGGGATCACCGGGGAGCTGTTTTTT. This codes for CASSLGGITGELFF.